Presented here are 2 T cell receptor beta chains from one specimen sequenced in a study of cytomegalovirus exposure and HLA in healthy donors. Vbeta (60) and Jbeta (13) primers were used in the PCR. Data came from immunoSEQ multiplex PCR; TCRdb stores just in-frame clones and leaves some out. The table has about 140,000 clones, 80% seen once. Sequenced material: PBMCs. Every receptor here comes from a man aged 45-65 years in good health and CMV-seronegative.

The chain joins TRBV11-3 to TRBJ1-6; D gene uncertain. The CDR3 is made up of 14 amino acids. The V gene's germline CDR1 is SGHNT and CDR2 YENEEA. The germline V and J ends were trimmed by 4 bases and 7 bases, with 11 bases remaining between them. The CDR3 here is CASSSLVPNSPLHF. Here the CDR3 DNA reads TGTGCCAGCAGCTCCCTCGTCCCCAATTCACCCCTCCACTTT. The full variable domain, with the rest looked up from reference TRBV11-3 and TRBJ1-6, is EAGVVQSPRYKIIEKKQPVAFWCNPISGHNTLYWYLQNLGQGPELLIRYENEEAVDDSQLPKDRFSAERLKGVDSTLKIQPAELGDSAVYLCASSSLVPNSPLHFGNGTRLTVT.

The chain employs TRBV2 and TRBJ1-6; D unresolved. V dropped 8 bases and J dropped 7 bases, with 12 bases sitting between them. Germline values: CDR1 SNHLY, CDR2 FYNNEI. CDR3 length: 13 amino acids. As DNA, the CDR3 is TGTGCCAGCCTAACTTTCCCCAATTCACCCCTCCACTTT. Encoded protein: CASLTFPNSPLHF.